This T cell receptor beta chain appears in the sequencing data of a study of T cell repertoires in cytomegalovirus infection. Study observations and caveats: Frequencies of public TCR beta families were cumulated, and this identified carriers of CMV plus the relevant HLA.

MiXCR was run by TCRdb on the reads, yielding one entry per CDR3 protein. Of 800,000 to 950,000 distinct CDR3 sequences in the sample, around a third were seen once. This clonotype has ten or more counts. Its antigen remains unknown. Trimming took off 6 bases at V and 1 base at J, with 15 bases between the two ends. Germline V gene lookup returns CDR1 SGHTA and CDR2 FQGNSA. The CDR3 extends over 15 amino acids. This TCR was recovered from a human donor in good health (CMV status not recorded). Some clones in this sample may be carry-over from other donors' samples. The input for sequencing was cultured CD8+ T cells from PBMCs, taken from culture after CMV antigen stimulation. The rearrangement uses TRBV7-2 and TRBJ2-5; a weak D match, TRBD1 (6 bases). CDR3 nucleotides: TGTGCCAGCAGATCCTGGGGGCAGACCCAAGAGACCCAGTACTTC. This encodes CASRSWGQTQETQYF.